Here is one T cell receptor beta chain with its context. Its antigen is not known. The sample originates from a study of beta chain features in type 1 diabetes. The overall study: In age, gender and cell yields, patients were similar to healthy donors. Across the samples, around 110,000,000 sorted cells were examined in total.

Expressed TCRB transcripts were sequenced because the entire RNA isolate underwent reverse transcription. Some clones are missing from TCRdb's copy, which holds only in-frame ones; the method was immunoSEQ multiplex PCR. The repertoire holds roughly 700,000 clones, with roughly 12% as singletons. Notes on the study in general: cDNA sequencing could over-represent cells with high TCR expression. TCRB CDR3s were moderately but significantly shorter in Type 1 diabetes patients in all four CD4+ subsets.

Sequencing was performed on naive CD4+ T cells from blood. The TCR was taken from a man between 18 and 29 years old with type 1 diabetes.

The CDR3 region is CASSVRSYNEQFF. The CDR3 nucleotides read TGTGCCAGCAGCGTCCGGTCCTACAATGAGCAGTTCTTC. The J gene is TRBJ2-1, the V gene TRBV9; D remains unclear. There are 13 residues in the CDR3. Germline CDR1 and CDR2: SGDLS and YYNGEE. V was pared by 2 bases and J by 1 base, with 4 bases between. Based on the CDR3 plus reference TRBV9 and TRBJ2-1, the full variable domain is DSGVTQTPKHLITATGQRVTLRCSPRSGDLSVYWYQQSLDQGLQFLIQYYNGEERAKGNILERFSAQQFPDLHSELNLSSLELGDSALYFCASSVRSYNEQFFGPGTRLTVL.